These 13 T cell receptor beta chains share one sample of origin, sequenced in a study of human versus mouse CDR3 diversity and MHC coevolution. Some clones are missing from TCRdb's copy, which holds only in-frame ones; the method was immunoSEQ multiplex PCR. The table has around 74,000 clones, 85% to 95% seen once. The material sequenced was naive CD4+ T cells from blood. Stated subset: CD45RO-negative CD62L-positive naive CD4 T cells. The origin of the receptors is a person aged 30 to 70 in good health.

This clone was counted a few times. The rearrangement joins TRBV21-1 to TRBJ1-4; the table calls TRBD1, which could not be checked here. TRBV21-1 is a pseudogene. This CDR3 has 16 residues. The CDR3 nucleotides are TGTGCCAGCAGCAACAGGGAAGGGGCATATAATGAAAAACTGTTTTTT. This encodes CASSNREGAYNEKLFF.

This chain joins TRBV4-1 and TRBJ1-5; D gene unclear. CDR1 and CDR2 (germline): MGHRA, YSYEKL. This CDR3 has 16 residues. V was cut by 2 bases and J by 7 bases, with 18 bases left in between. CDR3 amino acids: CASSQTFSPLGQPQHF. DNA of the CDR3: TGCGCCAGCAGCCAAACCTTCAGTCCCCTCGGGCAGCCCCAGCATTTT.

The CDR3 reads CASKVQGFQQPQHF. CDR3 coding DNA: TGTGCCAGCAAAGTACAGGGTTTTCAGCAGCCCCAGCATTTT. V and J are TRBV6-5 and TRBJ1-5; D is perhaps TRBD1 (6 bases). In germline, CDR1 is MNHEY, CDR2 SVGAGI. The ends were cut back, 7 bases at V and 7 bases at J, with 17 bases in the middle. The CDR3 has 14 residues.

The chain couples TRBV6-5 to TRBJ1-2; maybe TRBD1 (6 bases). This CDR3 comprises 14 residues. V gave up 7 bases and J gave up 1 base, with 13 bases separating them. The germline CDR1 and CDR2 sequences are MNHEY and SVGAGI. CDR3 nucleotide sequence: TGTGCCAGCAACAAACAGGGCCTTAACTATGGCTACACCTTC. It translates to CASNKQGLNYGYTF.

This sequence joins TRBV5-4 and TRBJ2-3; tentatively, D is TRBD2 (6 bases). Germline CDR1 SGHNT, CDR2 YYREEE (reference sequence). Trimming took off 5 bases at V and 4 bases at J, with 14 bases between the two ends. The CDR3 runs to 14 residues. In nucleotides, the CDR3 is TGTGCCAGCAGTTCTACCAGACTAGCAGATACGCAGTATTTT. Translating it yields CASSSTRLADTQYF.

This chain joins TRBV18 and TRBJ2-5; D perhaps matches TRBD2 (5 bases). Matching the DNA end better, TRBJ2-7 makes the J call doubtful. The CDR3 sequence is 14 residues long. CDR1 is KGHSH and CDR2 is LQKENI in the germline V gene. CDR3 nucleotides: TGTGCCAGCTCACCAAACTCGGGGTCCTACGAGCAGTACTTC. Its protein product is CASSPNSGSYEQYF.

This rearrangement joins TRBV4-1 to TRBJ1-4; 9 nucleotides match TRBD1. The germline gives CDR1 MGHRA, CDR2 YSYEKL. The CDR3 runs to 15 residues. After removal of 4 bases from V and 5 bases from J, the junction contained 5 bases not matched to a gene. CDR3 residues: CASSPTGTGNEKLFF. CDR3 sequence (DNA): TGCGCCAGCAGCCCAACCGGGACAGGGAATGAAAAACTGTTTTTT.

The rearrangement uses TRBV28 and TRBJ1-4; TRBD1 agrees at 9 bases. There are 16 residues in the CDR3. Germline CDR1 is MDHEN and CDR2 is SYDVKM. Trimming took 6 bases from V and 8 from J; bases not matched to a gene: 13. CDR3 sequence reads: CASRSITGQGREKLFF. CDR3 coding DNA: TGTGCCAGCAGATCAATCACGGGACAGGGTCGCGAAAAACTGTTTTTT.

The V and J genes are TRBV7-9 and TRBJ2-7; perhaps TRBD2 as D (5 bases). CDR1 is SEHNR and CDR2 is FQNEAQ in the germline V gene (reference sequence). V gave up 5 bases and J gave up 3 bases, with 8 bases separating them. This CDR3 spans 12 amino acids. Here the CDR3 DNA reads TGTGCCAGCAGCCGGGATATCTACGAGCAGTACTTC. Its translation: CASSRDIYEQYF.

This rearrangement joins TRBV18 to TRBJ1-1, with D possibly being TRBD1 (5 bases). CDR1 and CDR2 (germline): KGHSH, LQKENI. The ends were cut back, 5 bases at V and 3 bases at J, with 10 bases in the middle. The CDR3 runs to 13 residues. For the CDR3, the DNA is TGTGCCAGCTCAGCAGGGATTGACACTGAAGCTTTCTTT. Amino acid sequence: CASSAGIDTEAFF.

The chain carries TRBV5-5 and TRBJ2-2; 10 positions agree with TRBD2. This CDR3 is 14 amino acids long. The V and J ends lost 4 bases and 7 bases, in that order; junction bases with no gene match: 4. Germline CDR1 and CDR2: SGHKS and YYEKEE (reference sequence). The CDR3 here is CASSRTSGDGELFF. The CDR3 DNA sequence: TGTGCCAGCAGCCGTACTAGCGGGGACGGGGAGCTGTTTTTT.

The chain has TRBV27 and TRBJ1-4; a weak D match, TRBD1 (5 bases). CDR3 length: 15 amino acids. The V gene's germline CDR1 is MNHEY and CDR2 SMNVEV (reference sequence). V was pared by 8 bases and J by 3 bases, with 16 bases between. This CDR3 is CASRFRRGANEKLFF. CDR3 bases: TGTGCCAGCCGGTTTAGGCGGGGGGCTAATGAAAAACTGTTTTTT.

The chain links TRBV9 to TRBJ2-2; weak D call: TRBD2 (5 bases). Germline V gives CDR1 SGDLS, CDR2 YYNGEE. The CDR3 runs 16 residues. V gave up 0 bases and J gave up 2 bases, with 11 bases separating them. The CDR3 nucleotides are TGTGCCAGCAGCGTAGACTCCGGACTTAACACCGGGGAGCTGTTTTTT. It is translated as CASSVDSGLNTGELFF. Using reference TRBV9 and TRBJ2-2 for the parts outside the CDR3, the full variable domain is DSGVTQTPKHLITATGQRVTLRCSPRSGDLSVYWYQQSLDQGLQFLIQYYNGEERAKGNILERFSAQQFPDLHSELNLSSLELGDSALYFCASSVDSGLNTGELFFGEGSRLTVL.